Below, 22 T cell receptor beta chains from the same sample are listed, as sequenced in a study of cytomegalovirus exposure and HLA in healthy donors. In the PCR, 60 Vbeta and 13 Jbeta primers were used. Repertoires were generated with immunoSEQ multiplex PCR, while TCRdb's copy carries only in-frame clones and drops some. The repertoire table contains approximately 210,000 clones. Sequencing was performed on PBMCs. Receptor source: a woman aged 25 to 45 in good health and CMV-seropositive.

Turning to this clone: At one of its ends the junction is not consistent with the germline gene, which may arise from a read error. Other nucleotide sequences from this sample produce the same CDR3. This sequence joins TRBV9 and TRBJ2-3, with 10 bases identical to TRBD2. Germline V gene data show CDR1 as SGDLS and CDR2 as YYNGEE. This CDR3 comprises 15 residues. The CDR3 region has the DNA TGTGCCAGCAGCGGACTAGCGGGCCGCACGGATACGCAGTATTTT. It is translated as CASSGLAGRTDTQYF.

The CDR3 DNA sequence: TGTGCCAGCCGCACGGGGGGGGCACGCACAGATACGCAGTATTTT. It translates to CASRTGGARTDTQYF. This chain links TRBV28 with TRBJ2-3; 8 nucleotides line up with TRBD2. Trimming removed 8 bases from V and 1 base from J; junction bases left unmatched: 8. The germline V gene has CDR1 MDHEN and CDR2 SYDVKM. CDR3 size: 15 residues.

The CDR3 here is CASSLGPGANVLTF. CDR3 nucleotide sequence: TGTGCCAGCAGCTTGGGGCCTGGGGCCAACGTCCTGACTTTC. V and J are TRBV5-6 and TRBJ2-6; D unresolved. The CDR3 is 14 amino acids. Trimming left V 0 bases short and J 2 bases short, with 3 bases between. In germline, CDR1 is SGHDT, CDR2 YYEEEE.

The chain combines TRBV7-9 with TRBJ2-1, with D possibly matching TRBD1 (6 bases). This CDR3 is built from 13 residues. Germline V gives CDR1 SEHNR, CDR2 FQNEAQ (reference sequence). V dropped 1 base and J dropped 7 bases, with 8 bases sitting between them. CDR3 bases: TGTGCCAGCAGCTTAGGGACAGAGAATGAGCAGTTCTTC. It encodes CASSLGTENEQFF. Complete variable domain (other parts from reference TRBV7-9 and TRBJ2-1): DTGVSQNPRHKITKRGQNVTFRCDPISEHNRLYWYRQTLGQGPEFLTYFQNEAQLEKSRLLSDRFSAERPKGSFSTLEIQRTEQGDSAMYLCASSLGTENEQFFGPGTRLTVL.

The genes are TRBV2 and TRBJ2-1, with 10 bases fitting TRBD2. The germline CDR1 and CDR2 sequences are SNHLY and FYNNEI. The CDR3 totals 15 residues. Trimming cost V 4 bases and J 5 bases; bases outside gene matches: 5. The CDR3 loop is CASSARTSGHNEQFF. CDR3 bases: TGTGCCAGCAGTGCTCGGACTAGCGGCCACAATGAGCAGTTCTTC. Combining the CDR3 with reference TRBV2 and TRBJ2-1 gives the whole variable domain EPEVTQTPSHQVTQMGQEVILRCVPISNHLYFYWYRQILGQKVEFLVSFYNNEISEKSEIFDDQFSVERPDGSNFTLKIRSTKLEDSAMYFCASSARTSGHNEQFFGPGTRLTVL.

J is TRBJ2-2 and V is TRBV18; D might be TRBD1 (6 bases). Germline V lookup: CDR1 KGHSH, CDR2 LQKENI. V lost 3 bases, J lost 0 bases, and 11 bases lay in between. CDR3 length equals 16 residues. CDR3: CASSPGQRTNTGELFF. For the CDR3, the DNA is TGTGCCAGCTCACCTGGACAGCGGACGAACACCGGGGAGCTGTTTTTT.

The CDR3 protein is CASSDKRGHLNTEAFF. CDR3 nucleotide sequence: TGTGCCAGCAGCGACAAACGGGGACACCTGAACACTGAAGCTTTCTTT. This chain connects TRBV9 to TRBJ1-1, with a possible D match to TRBD1 (6 bases). CDR3 length equals 16 residues. CDR1 is SGDLS and CDR2 is YYNGEE in the germline V gene. The ends were cut back, 3 bases at V and 0 bases at J, with 15 bases in the middle.

V usage is TRBV7-8 and J usage is TRBJ2-2; 13 nucleotides align to TRBD2. Germline CDR1 is SGHVS and CDR2 is FQNEAQ. The length of the CDR3 is 21 residues. The V and J ends lost 0 bases and 3 bases, in that order; junction bases with no gene match: 13. The CDR3 DNA reads TGTGCCAGCAGCTTAGCTTATCGACCCGGGACTAGCGGGAAGGACACCGGGGAGCTGTTTTTT. Encoded protein: CASSLAYRPGTSGKDTGELFF.

The chain couples TRBV5-1 to TRBJ2-6; possible D gene TRBD1, 5 bases. CDR3 size: 17 residues. Between the trimmed V and J ends, which lost 3 bases and 2 bases, there was a span of 15 bases. In germline, CDR1 is SGHRS, CDR2 YFSETQ. The CDR3 DNA sequence: TGCGCCAGCAGCTCGCCCCAGGGATTGGCTGGGGCCAACGTCCTGACTTTC. Its protein product is CASSSPQGLAGANVLTF.

The V gene is TRBV4-3, the J gene TRBJ2-5; TRBD1 matches at 9 bases. Germline V lookup: CDR1 LGHNA, CDR2 YSLEER. V gave up 5 bases and J gave up 4 bases; unmatched junction bases: 11. The CDR3 sequence is 16 residues long. The CDR3: CASSWPGGQGGETQYF. In DNA, the CDR3 is TGCGCCAGCAGCTGGCCCGGGGGACAGGGTGGAGAGACCCAGTACTTC.

V and J are TRBV2 and TRBJ1-4; 10 bases align to TRBD1. This CDR3 is built from 16 residues. CDR1 and CDR2 (germline): SNHLY, FYNNEI. With V trimmed by 6 bases and J by 6 bases, 10 bases remained unmatched. CDR3 in DNA: TGTGCCAGCAGGCTATTGGCCGGGACAGGGGATGAAAAACTGTTTTTT. Translating gives CASRLLAGTGDEKLFF.

The chain is built from TRBV19 and TRBJ2-7, with 10 bases identical to TRBD1. CDR1 and CDR2 (germline): LNHDA, SQIVND (reference sequence). The CDR3 length is 15 residues. V trimming: 5 bases; J trimming: 3 bases; junction bases outside the gene matches: 7. CDR3 nucleotides: TGTGCCAGTAGTGCCCGACAGGGGGCCAACTACGAGCAGTACTTC. Translation gives CASSARQGANYEQYF.

The rearrangement uses TRBV6-5 and TRBJ1-3; 7 positions agree with TRBD1. This CDR3 has 16 residues. Germline CDR1 reads MNHEY; CDR2 reads SVGAGI. V was clipped by 0 bases and J by 2 bases; unmatched bases: 4. CDR3 sequence reads: CASSYSGTVAGNTIYF. CDR3 nucleotides: TGTGCCAGCAGTTACTCAGGGACAGTCGCTGGAAACACCATATATTTT.

The chain employs TRBV5-1 and TRBJ2-6, with D perhaps matching TRBD2 (5 bases). Germline values: CDR1 SGHRS, CDR2 YFSETQ. Trimming cost V 3 bases and J 0 bases, with 13 bases left between them. This CDR3 contains 17 residues. The CDR3 sequence: CASSSLPGISGANVLTF. The CDR3 region has the DNA TGCGCCAGCAGCTCCCTACCCGGGATCTCTGGGGCCAACGTCCTGACTTTC.

The chain couples TRBV9 to TRBJ2-7, with D tentatively TRBD1 (5 bases). V was trimmed by 4 bases and J by 0 bases, leaving 14 bases between them. Germline CDR1 and CDR2: SGDLS and YYNGEE. The CDR3 has 15 residues. The CDR3 DNA is TGTGCCAGCAGCCCCATCTGGGGCAACTCCTACGAGCAGTACTTC. Translation: CASSPIWGNSYEQYF.

V gene TRBV7-2 combines with J gene TRBJ2-1, with 10 positions matching TRBD2. This CDR3 is built from 16 residues. J gave up 2 bases and V 5 bases, and 6 bases lay outside the gene matches. Looked up from germline, CDR1 is SGHTA and CDR2 is FQGNSA. CDR3: CASSPLAGATYNEQFF. Written as DNA, the CDR3 is TGTGCCAGCAGCCCCCTAGCGGGAGCCACCTACAATGAGCAGTTCTTC. Filled out from reference TRBV7-2 and TRBJ2-1, the complete variable domain reads GAGVSQSPSNKVTEKGKDVELRCDPISGHTALYWYRQSLGQGLEFLIYFQGNSAPDKSGLPSDRFSAERTGGSVSTLTIQRTQQEDSAVYLCASSPLAGATYNEQFFGPGTRLTVL.

The rearrangement links TRBV2 to TRBJ1-2; no definite D call. This CDR3 contains 13 residues. The V end lost 3 bases, the J end lost 5 bases, and 10 bases lay between the germline ends. Germline V CDR1 and CDR2: SNHLY, FYNNEI. The CDR3 coding sequence is TGTGCCAGCAGTGACAGATCAGGATATGGCTACACCTTC. Protein: CASSDRSGYGYTF. Variable domain in full (rest from reference TRBV2 and TRBJ1-2): EPEVTQTPSHQVTQMGQEVILRCVPISNHLYFYWYRQILGQKVEFLVSFYNNEISEKSEIFDDQFSVERPDGSNFTLKIRSTKLEDSAMYFCASSDRSGYGYTFGSGTRLTVV.

The rearrangement links TRBV4-1 to TRBJ1-2; D ambiguous. This CDR3 spans 15 amino acids. Germline-derived CDR1 and CDR2 are MGHRA and YSYEKL. Deletions cut 5 bases from V and 4 bases from J, with 17 bases between. CDR3: CASSFDGRSVYGYTF. In nucleotides, the CDR3 is TGCGCCAGCAGCTTTGACGGCAGAAGCGTCTATGGCTACACCTTC.

The J gene is TRBJ1-5, the V gene TRBV6-5; no reliable D call. The CDR3 length is 15 residues. V was cut by 2 bases and J by 0 bases, with 8 bases left in between. The germline V gene has CDR1 MNHEY and CDR2 SVGAGI. The CDR3 protein is CASSYATFSNQPQHF. Written as DNA, the CDR3 is TGTGCCAGCAGTTACGCGACATTTAGCAATCAGCCCCAGCATTTT.

This chain uses TRBV6-5 with TRBJ2-5, with D unclear. Germline V lookup: CDR1 MNHEY, CDR2 SVGAGI. Trimming pared 1 base from V and 2 bases from J, leaving 11 bases between. The CDR3 is made up of 15 amino acids. The CDR3 DNA reads TGTGCCAGCAGTTACTTTCTGGGCTTGCAAGAGACCCAGTACTTC. Translation gives CASSYFLGLQETQYF.

The chain links TRBV18 to TRBJ2-1, with TRBD2 matching over 10 bases. The junction had 5 bases not matched to a gene; V was cut back by 3 bases and J by 3 bases. Germline V gives CDR1 KGHSH, CDR2 LQKENI. The CDR3 is 16 residues long. The DNA for the CDR3 is TGTGCCAGCTCACCGCTTAGCGGGGGGTACTACAATGAGCAGTTCTTC. This translates into CASSPLSGGYYNEQFF.

The V call is TRBV11-2, the J call TRBJ2-3, with TRBD1 matching over 10 bases. The V and J ends lost 5 bases and 0 bases, in that order; junction bases with no gene match: 8. This CDR3 is 17 amino acids long. The germline V gene has CDR1 SGHAT and CDR2 FQNNGV. The CDR3 DNA sequence: TGTGCCAGCAGCGTACGACAGGGGGCCCTTAGCACAGATACGCAGTATTTT. Residues: CASSVRQGALSTDTQYF.